Given below is one T cell receptor beta chain in context. V lost 4 bases and J lost 2, with 12 bases in between. Germline V gene lookup returns CDR1 LNHDA and CDR2 SQIVND (reference sequence). The CDR3 is 15 amino acids. This sample was taken from a study of Ad26.COV2.S vaccination and SARS-CoV-2 variants. The repertoire was sequenced with immunoSEQ multiplex PCR; TCRdb's copy has only in-frame clones and lacks some. The sample has approximately 480,000 clones, 70% to 90% seen once. Treatment: approximately 18 received Ad26.COV2.S at low or high dose, single or two shots; about 5 received placebo; per-sample allocation not given. Following the first vaccine or placebo injection, samples were taken on day 63.

This receptor was identified in a person between 18 and 59 years old who received the Ad26.COV2.S COVID-19 vaccine or a placebo. The rearrangement links TRBV19 to TRBJ1-5; weak D call: TRBD1 (5 bases). Sequencing was performed on peripheral blood, taken in a trial of Ad26.COV2.S vaccine versus placebo. CDR3 DNA: TGTGCCAGTAGTACAGCCCGGGACCGCAATCAGCCCCAGCATTTT. It specifies CASSTARDRNQPQHF.